Listed below are T cell receptor beta chains from one sample, sequenced in a study of cytomegalovirus exposure and HLA in healthy donors. Only in-frame clones appear in the TCRdb table, and some are missing; sequencing was by immunoSEQ multiplex PCR. Of some 250,000 clones listed, about 81% are singletons. Sequencing was done on a sample of PBMCs. The receptor set was obtained from a woman aged 40 to 50 in good health and CMV-seropositive. Each CDR3 is given without its conserved first and last residue. D genes are given only for firm matches.

D | V | CDR3
TRBD2 | TRBV28 | ASSLNLAGGPGF
TRBD1 | TRBV29-1 | SGTGAPGTEAF
TRBD1 | TRBV7-6 | ASSLEQGRDEQF
- | TRBV30 | AWSPGTRRVGKLF
- | TRBV11-3 | ASSLGLGGANTGELF
TRBD1 | TRBV20-1 | SYRQGYGYT
TRBD1 | TRBV6-6 | ASSARDRVNTQY
TRBD2 | TRBV5-1 | ASSSHTGLAYNEQF
- | TRBV11-1 | ASSFGTYNSPLH
TRBD1 | TRBV25-1 | ASRSMAGGMNTEAF
TRBD2 | TRBV14 | ASSLLGREHEQF
TRBD1 | TRBV7-2 | ASSLAGGQGEIYGYT
- | TRBV19 | ASSISQGGNYGYT
- | TRBV2 | ASKADSSTDTQY
- | TRBV4-1 | ASSQEDFRFTDTQY
TRBD1 | TRBV4-2 | ASSRTGVNTEAF
TRBD1 | TRBV5-1 | ASSSGQGLGEQY
- | TRBV2 | ASRFETVRVFGYGYT
- | TRBV4-3 | ASSQERGTDYTEAF
- | TRBV7-3 | ASSLTGGRNTEAF
TRBD1 | TRBV10-3 | AISPGGQGNQPQH
TRBD2 | TRBV9 | ASSVAGGGAGETQY
- | TRBV5-1 | ASRLGRVETQY
TRBD2 | TRBV5-4 | ASSRTSGRADTQY
- | TRBV7-9 | ASSLLETTNEKLF
TRBD2 | TRBV7-2 | ASSLRGMVAGVNEQF
TRBD1 | TRBV6-5 | ASTRDSHYGYT
- | TRBV19 | ASSPPQGSNEKLF